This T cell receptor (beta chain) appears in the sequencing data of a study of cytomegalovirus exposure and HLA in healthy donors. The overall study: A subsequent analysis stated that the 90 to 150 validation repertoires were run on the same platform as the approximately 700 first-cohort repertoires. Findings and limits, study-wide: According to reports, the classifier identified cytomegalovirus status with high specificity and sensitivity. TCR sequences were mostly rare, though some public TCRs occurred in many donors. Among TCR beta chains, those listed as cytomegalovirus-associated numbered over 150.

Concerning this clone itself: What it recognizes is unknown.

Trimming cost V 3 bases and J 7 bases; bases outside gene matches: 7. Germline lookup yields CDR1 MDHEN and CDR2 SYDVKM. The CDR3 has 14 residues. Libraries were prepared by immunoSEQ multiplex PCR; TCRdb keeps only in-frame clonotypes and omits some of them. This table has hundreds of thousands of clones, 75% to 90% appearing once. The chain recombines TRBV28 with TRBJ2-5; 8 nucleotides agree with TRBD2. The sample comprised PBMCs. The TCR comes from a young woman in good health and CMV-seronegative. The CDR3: CASSLVGAGGTQYF. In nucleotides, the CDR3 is TGTGCCAGCAGTTTGGTGGGGGCGGGGGGGACCCAGTACTTC. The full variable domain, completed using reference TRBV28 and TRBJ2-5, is DVKVTQSSRYLVKRTGEKVFLECVQDMDHENMFWYRQDPGLGLRLIYFSYDVKMKEKGDIPEGYSVSREKKERFSLILESASTNQTSMYLCASSLVGAGGTQYFGPGTRLLVL.